This T cell receptor (beta chain) comes out of a study of blood T cells in healthy people across ages. PCR was performed a second time for roughly 7 to 11 cycles using a sample-barcoded 5' primer and a J-beta primer mix. Using its own MiXCR run on the 5' RACE reads, TCRdb lists one record per CDR3 protein. The data hold some 670,000 distinct CDR3 sequences, with around 50% observed a single time. In germline, CDR1 is MNHNS, CDR2 SASEGT. CDR3 length equals 14 residues. There are a few counts of this clonotype. This sequence may be a read error, since a much larger clone differs from it by one base. This receptor was identified in a woman older than 75 in good health. The specimen was blood. The rearrangement joins TRBV6-1 to TRBJ2-1; tentative D call: TRBD1 (6 bases). The DNA end is a closer match to TRBJ2-7, so the J assignment may be wrong. The CDR3 DNA reads as TGTGCCAGCAACCAGGGGTCCCCTAACAATGAGCAGTACTTC. It yields the protein CASNQGSPNNEQYF.